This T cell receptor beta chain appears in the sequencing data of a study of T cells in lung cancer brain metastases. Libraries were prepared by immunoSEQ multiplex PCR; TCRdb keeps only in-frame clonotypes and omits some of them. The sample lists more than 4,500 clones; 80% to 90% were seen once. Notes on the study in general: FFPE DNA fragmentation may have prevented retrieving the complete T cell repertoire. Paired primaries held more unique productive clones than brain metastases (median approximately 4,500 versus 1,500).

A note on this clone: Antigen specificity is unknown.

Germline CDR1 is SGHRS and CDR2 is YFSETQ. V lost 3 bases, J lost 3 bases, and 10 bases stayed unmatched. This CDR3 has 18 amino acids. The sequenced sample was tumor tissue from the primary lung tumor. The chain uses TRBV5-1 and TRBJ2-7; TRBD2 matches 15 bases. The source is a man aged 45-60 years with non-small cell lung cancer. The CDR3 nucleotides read TGCGCCAGCAGCTCCTTCGGACTAGCGGGAGGGTTTATCTACGAGCAGTACTTC. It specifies CASSSFGLAGGFIYEQYF.